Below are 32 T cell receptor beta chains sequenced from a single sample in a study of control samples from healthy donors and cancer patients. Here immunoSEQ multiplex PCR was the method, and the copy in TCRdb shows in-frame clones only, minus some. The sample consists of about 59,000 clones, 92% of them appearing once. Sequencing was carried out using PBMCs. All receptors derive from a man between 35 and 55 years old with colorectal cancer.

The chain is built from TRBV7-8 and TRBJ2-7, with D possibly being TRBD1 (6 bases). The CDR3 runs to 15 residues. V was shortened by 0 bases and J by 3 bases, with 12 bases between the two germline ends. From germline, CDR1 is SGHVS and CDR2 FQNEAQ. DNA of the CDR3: TGTGCCAGCAGCTTAGCGTTAAACAGGGACTACGAGCAGTACTTC. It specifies CASSLALNRDYEQYF.

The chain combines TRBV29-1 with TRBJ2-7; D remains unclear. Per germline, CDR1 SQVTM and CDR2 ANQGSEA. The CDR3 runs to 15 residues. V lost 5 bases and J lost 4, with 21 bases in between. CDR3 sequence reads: CSVRRTGQTRYEQYF. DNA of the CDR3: TGCAGCGTTCGCCGAACGGGTCAGACCCGATACGAGCAGTACTTC.

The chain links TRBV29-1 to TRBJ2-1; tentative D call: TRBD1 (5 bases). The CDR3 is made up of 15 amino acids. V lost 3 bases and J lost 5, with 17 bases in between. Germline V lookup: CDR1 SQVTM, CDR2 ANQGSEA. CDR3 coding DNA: TGCAGCGTTGATCTAGGGCAGGGCCTCCACAATGAGCAGTTCTTC. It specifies CSVDLGQGLHNEQFF.

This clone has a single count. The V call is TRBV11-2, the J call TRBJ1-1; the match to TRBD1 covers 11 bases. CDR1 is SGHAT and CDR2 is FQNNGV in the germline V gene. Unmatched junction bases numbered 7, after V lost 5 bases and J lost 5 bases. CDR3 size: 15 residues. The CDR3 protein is CASSTRTGGATEAFF. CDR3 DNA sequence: TGTGCCAGCAGCACCCGGACAGGGGGCGCAACTGAAGCTTTCTTT. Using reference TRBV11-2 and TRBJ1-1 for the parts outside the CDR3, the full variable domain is EAGVAQSPRYKIIEKRQSVAFWCNPISGHATLYWYQQILGQGPKLLIQFQNNGVVDDSQLPKDRFSAERLKGVDSTLKIQPAKLEDSAVYLCASSTRTGGATEAFFGQGTRLTVV.

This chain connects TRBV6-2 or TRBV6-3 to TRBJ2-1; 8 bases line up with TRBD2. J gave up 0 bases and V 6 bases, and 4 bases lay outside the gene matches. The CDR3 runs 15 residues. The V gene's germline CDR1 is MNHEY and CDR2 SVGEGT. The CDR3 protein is CASSPGTSSYNEQFF. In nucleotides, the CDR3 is TGTGCCAGCAGCCCCGGGACTAGCTCCTACAATGAGCAGTTCTTC.

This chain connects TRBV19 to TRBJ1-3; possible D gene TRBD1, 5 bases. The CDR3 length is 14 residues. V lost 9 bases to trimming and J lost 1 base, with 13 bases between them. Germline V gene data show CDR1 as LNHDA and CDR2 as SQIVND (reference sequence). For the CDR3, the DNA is TGTGCCAGCTTCTTAAGGGGATCTGGAAACACCATATATTTT. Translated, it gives CASFLRGSGNTIYF.

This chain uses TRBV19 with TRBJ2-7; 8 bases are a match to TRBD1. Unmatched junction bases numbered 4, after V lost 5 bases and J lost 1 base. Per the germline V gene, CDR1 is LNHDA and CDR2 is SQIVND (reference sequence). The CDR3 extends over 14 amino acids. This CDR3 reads CASSPWTGSYEQYF. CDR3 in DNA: TGTGCCAGTAGTCCTTGGACAGGGTCCTACGAGCAGTACTTC.

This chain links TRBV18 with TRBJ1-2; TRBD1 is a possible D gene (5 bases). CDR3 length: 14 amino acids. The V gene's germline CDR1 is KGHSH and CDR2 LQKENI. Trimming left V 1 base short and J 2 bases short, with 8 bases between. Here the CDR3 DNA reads TGTGCCAGCTCACCACGGGAGGGGAACTATGGCTACACCTTC. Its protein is CASSPREGNYGYTF. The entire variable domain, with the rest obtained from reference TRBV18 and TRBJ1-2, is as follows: NAGVMQNPRHLVRRRGQEARLRCSPMKGHSHVYWYRQLPEEGLKFMVYLQKENIIDESGMPKERFSAEFPKEGPSILRIQQVVRGDSAAYFCASSPREGNYGYTFGSGTRLTVV.

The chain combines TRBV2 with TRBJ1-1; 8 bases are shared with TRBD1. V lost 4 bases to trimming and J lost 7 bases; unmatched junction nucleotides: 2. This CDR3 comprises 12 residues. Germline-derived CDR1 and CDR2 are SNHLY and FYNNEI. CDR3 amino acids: CASSGQGIEAFF. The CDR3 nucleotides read TGTGCCAGCAGTGGACAGGGGATTGAAGCTTTCTTT.

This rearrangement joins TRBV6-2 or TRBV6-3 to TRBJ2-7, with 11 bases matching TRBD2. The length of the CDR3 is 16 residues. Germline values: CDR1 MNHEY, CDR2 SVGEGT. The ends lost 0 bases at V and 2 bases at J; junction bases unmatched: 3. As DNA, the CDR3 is TGTGCCAGCAGTTACTCGGCTAGCGGGGGGCCCTACGAGCAGTACTTC. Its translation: CASSYSASGGPYEQYF.

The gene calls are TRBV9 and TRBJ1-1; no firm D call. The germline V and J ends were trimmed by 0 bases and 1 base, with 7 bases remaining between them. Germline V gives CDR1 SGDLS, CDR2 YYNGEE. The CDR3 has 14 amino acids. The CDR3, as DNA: TGTGCCAGCAGCGTAGGTCCTCGGAACACTGAAGCTTTCTTT. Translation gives CASSVGPRNTEAFF.

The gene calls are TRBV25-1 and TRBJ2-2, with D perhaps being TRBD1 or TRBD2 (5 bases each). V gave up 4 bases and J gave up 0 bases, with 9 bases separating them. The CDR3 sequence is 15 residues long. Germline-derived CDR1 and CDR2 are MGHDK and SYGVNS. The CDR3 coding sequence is TGTGCCAGCAGTGTCACGGGACCGAACACCGGGGAGCTGTTTTTT. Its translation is CASSVTGPNTGELFF. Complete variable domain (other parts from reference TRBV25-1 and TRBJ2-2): EADIYQTPRYLVIGTGKKITLECSQTMGHDKMYWYQQDPGMELHLIHYSYGVNSTEKGDLSSESTVSRIRTEHFPLTLESARPSHTSQYLCASSVTGPNTGELFFGEGSRLTVL.

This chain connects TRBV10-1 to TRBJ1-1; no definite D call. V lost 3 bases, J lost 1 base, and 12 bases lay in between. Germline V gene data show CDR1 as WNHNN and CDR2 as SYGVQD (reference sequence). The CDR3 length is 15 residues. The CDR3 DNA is TGCGCCAGCAGTGATTCCGGACTTGCGAACACTGAAGCTTTCTTT. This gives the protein CASSDSGLANTEAFF.

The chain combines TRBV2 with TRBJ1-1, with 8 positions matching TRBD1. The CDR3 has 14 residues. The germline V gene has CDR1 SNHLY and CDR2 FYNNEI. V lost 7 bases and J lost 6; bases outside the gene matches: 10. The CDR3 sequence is CASTVAGGFAEAFF. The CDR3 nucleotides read TGTGCCAGCACGGTGGCAGGGGGCTTCGCTGAAGCTTTCTTT.

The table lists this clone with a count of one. This CDR3 reads CASSFSTADTGELFF. CDR3 DNA: TGCGCCAGCAGCTTCTCCACCGCCGACACCGGGGAGCTGTTTTTT. V gene TRBV5-1 combines with J gene TRBJ2-2; D unclear. The CDR3 totals 15 residues. Germline V CDR1 and CDR2: SGHRS, YFSETQ. Trimming removed 2 bases from V and 3 bases from J, with 11 bases in between.

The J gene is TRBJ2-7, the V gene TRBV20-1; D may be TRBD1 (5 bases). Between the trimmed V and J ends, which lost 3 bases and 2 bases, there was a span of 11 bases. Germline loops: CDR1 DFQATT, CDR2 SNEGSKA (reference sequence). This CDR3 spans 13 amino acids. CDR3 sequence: CSASKTATYEQYF. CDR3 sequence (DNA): TGCAGTGCTAGTAAGACAGCTACCTACGAGCAGTACTTC.

The CDR3 nucleotides read TGTGCCAGCAGCCTCGGGACAGGGAGCACAGATACGCAGTATTTT. Protein product: CASSLGTGSTDTQYF. The chain has TRBV21-1 and TRBJ2-3; the listed D gene, TRBD1, was not tested against the DNA. TRBV21-1 is a recognized pseudogene. The CDR3 length is 15 residues.

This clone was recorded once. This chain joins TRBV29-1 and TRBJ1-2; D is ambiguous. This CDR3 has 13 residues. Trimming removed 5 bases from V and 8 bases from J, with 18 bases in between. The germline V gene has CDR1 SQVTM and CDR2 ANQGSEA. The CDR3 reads CSVYGTSLPGYTF. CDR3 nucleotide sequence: TGCAGCGTTTATGGTACGTCGCTTCCGGGCTACACCTTC.

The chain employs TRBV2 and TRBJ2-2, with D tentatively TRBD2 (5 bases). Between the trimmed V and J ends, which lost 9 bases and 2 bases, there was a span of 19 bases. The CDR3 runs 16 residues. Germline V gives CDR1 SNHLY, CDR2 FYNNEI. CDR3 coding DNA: TGTGCCAGTACCTCTTCGCGGGTCGGAAACACCGGGGAGCTGTTTTTT. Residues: CASTSSRVGNTGELFF.

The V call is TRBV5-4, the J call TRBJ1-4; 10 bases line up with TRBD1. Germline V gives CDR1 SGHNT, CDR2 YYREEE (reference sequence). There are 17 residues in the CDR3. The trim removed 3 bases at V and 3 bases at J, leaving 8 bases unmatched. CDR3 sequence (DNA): TGTGCCAGCAGCTCCCTCGGACAGGGGGTCGCTAATGAAAAACTGTTTTTT. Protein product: CASSSLGQGVANEKLFF.

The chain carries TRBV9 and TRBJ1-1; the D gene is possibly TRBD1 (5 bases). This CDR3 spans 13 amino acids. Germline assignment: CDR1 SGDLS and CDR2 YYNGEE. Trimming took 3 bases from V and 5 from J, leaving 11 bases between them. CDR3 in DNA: TGTGCCAGCAGCGCGGATCAGGGAACTGAAGCTTTCTTT. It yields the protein CASSADQGTEAFF. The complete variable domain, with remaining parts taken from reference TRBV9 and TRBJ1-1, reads DSGVTQTPKHLITATGQRVTLRCSPRSGDLSVYWYQQSLDQGLQFLIQYYNGEERAKGNILERFSAQQFPDLHSELNLSSLELGDSALYFCASSADQGTEAFFGQGTRLTVV.

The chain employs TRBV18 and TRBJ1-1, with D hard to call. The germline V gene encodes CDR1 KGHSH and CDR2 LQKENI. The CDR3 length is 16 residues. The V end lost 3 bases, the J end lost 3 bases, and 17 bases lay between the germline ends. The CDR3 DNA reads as TGTGCCAGCTCACCGGTCGAAACCGTTGGGGACACTGAAGCTTTCTTT. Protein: CASSPVETVGDTEAFF. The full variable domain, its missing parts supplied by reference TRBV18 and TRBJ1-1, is NAGVMQNPRHLVRRRGQEARLRCSPMKGHSHVYWYRQLPEEGLKFMVYLQKENIIDESGMPKERFSAEFPKEGPSILRIQQVVRGDSAAYFCASSPVETVGDTEAFFGQGTRLTVV.

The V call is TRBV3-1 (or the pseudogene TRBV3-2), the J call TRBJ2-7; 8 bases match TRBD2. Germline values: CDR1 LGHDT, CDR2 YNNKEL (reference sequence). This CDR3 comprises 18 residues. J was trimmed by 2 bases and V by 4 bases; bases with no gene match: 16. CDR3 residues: CASSPQSGGGRRPYEQYF. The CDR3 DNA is TGTGCCAGCAGCCCTCAGTCGGGGGGGGGCAGACGGCCCTACGAGCAGTACTTC.

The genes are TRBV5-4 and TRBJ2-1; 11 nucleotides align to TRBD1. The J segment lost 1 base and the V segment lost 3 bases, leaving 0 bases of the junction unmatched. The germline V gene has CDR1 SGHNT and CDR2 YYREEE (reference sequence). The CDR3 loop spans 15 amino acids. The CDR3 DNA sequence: TGTGCCAGCAGCTGGGACAGGGGGTCCTACAATGAGCAGTTCTTC. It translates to CASSWDRGSYNEQFF.

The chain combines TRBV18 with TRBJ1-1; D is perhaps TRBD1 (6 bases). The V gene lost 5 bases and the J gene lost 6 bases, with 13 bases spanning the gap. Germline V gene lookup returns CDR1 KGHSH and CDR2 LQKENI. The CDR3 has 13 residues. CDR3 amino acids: CASSAQGRAEAFF. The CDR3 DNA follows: TGTGCCAGCTCAGCTCAGGGGCGCGCTGAAGCTTTCTTT.

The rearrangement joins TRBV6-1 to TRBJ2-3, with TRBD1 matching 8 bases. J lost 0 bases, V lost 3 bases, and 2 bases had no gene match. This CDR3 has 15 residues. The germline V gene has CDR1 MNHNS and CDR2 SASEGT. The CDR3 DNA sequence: TGTGCCAGCAGTGATGACAGGGGAAGCACAGATACGCAGTATTTT. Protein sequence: CASSDDRGSTDTQYF.

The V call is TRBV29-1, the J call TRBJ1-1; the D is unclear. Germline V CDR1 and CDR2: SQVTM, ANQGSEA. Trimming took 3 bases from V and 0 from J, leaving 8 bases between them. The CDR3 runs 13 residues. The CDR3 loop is CSVDRYMNTEAFF. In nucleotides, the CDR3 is TGCAGCGTTGACCGGTATATGAACACTGAAGCTTTCTTT.

CDR3 region: CASSQNFYGNSPLHF. DNA of the CDR3: TGTGCCAGCAGCCAAAATTTCTACGGCAATTCACCCCTCCACTTT. V usage is TRBV7-2 and J usage is TRBJ1-6; no reliable D call. The germline CDR1 and CDR2 sequences are SGHTA and FQGNSA. Trimming removed 5 bases at V and 7 bases at J, with 15 bases between. The CDR3 has 15 amino acids.

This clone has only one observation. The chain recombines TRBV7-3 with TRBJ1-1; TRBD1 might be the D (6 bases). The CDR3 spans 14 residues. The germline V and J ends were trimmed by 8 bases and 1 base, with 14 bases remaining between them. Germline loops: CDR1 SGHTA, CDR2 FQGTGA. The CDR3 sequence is CASGKDSQNTEAFF. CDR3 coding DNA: TGTGCCAGCGGAAAGGACAGTCAGAACACTGAAGCTTTCTTT. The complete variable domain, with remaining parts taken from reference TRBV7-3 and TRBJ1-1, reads GAGVSQTPSNKVTEKGKYVELRCDPISGHTALYWYRQSLGQGPEFLIYFQGTGAADDSGLPNDRFFAVRPEGSVSTLKIQRTERGDSAVYLCASGKDSQNTEAFFGQGTRLTVV.

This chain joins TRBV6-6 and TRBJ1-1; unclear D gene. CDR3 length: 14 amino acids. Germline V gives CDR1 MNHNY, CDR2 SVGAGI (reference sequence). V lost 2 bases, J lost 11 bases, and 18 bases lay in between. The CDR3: CASSYQSLSLVAFF. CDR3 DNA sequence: TGTGCCAGCAGTTACCAATCCTTGTCCCTGGTGGCTTTCTTT.

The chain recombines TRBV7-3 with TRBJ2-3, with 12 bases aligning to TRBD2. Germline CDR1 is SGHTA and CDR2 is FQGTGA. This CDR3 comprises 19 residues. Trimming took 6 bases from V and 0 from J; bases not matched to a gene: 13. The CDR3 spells CASRGYLGLAGTSTDTQYF. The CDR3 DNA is TGTGCCAGCAGGGGATACCTCGGACTAGCGGGGACTAGCACAGATACGCAGTATTTT.

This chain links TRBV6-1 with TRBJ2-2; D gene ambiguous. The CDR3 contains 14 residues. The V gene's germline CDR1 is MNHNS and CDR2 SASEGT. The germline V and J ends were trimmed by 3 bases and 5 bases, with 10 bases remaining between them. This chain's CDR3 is CASSEASNTGELFF. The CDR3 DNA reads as TGTGCCAGCAGTGAGGCCAGCAATACCGGGGAGCTGTTTTTT.